The clone carrying this TCR beta chain was observed a few times. Its antigen is not identified. The entry originates in a study of T cell repertoires in cytomegalovirus infection. The wider study: HLA-C-restricted CMV epitopes, recently identified, and well-studied HLA-B-restricted ones were used by the study.

CDR1 SGHVS and CDR2 FNYEAQ come from the germline V gene. V shed 5 bases and J 9 bases; nucleotides not matched to a gene: 10. The CDR3 has 14 amino acids. TCRdb independently ran MiXCR on the reads; one entry per CDR3 protein. The sample contains about 78,000 distinct CDR3 sequences, roughly 39% of which appear only once. This chain joins TRBV7-6 and TRBJ2-5, with 9 bases matching TRBD1. Sequences were derived from CD8+ T cells from cultured PBMCs, sampled from culture after CMV antigen stimulation. The receptor's source is a human donor in good health (CMV status not recorded). Some clones in this sample may be carry-over from other donors' samples. The CDR3 region has the DNA TGTGCCAGCAGCCCGGGGACAGGGCGGCGGTCCCAGTACTTC. It specifies CASSPGTGRRSQYF.